The 9 T cell receptor beta chains listed next were all sequenced from one sample in a study of cytomegalovirus exposure and HLA in healthy donors. Use of 60 Vbeta and 13 Jbeta primers characterized the PCR. The method was immunoSEQ multiplex PCR; TCRdb's version includes in-frame clones alone and lacks a portion of them. The repertoire holds about 200,000 clones, with 75% to 85% as singletons. Input material: PBMCs. Receptors originate from a woman between 45 and 60 years old in good health and CMV-seropositive.

The chain recombines TRBV5-4 with TRBJ2-3, with D possibly matching TRBD2 (6 bases). The CDR3 consists of 15 residues. The germline V gene encodes CDR1 SGHNT and CDR2 YYREEE (reference sequence). Trimming shortened V by 4 bases and J by 7 bases, and 19 bases separated the two germline ends. This CDR3 reads CASSRDWGVENTQYF. In nucleotides, the CDR3 is TGTGCCAGCAGCCGGGACTGGGGTGTAGAAAATACGCAGTATTTT. Based on the CDR3 plus reference TRBV5-4 and TRBJ2-3, the full variable domain is ETGVTQSPTHLIKTRGQQVTLRCSSQSGHNTVSWYQQALGQGPQFIFQYYREEENGRGNFPPRFSGLQFPNYSSELNVNALELDDSALYLCASSRDWGVENTQYFGPGTRLTVL.

The chain links TRBV11-1 to TRBJ2-7; the D is unclear. Germline V gives CDR1 SGHAT, CDR2 FQDESV (reference sequence). Trimming removed 4 bases from V and 3 bases from J, with 10 bases in between. The CDR3 covers 13 residues. CDR3 sequence reads: CASSSRHFYEQYF. The CDR3 region has the DNA TGTGCCAGCAGCTCCAGACACTTCTACGAGCAGTACTTC.

In its sample, this clone was seen once. The chain uses TRBV27 and TRBJ2-7; 12 positions agree with TRBD2. V lost 8 bases and J lost 7; bases outside the gene matches: 12. Per germline, CDR1 MNHEY and CDR2 SMNVEV (reference sequence). This CDR3 contains 15 residues. The CDR3 region has the DNA TGTGCCAGCGGACTAGCGGGACATCCGGACTTGGAGCAGTACTTC. It yields the protein CASGLAGHPDLEQYF.

The chain uses TRBV28 and TRBJ2-5, with 9 positions matching TRBD2. This CDR3 contains 13 residues. V trimming: 8 bases; J trimming: 5 bases; junction bases outside the gene matches: 6. Germline V gives CDR1 MDHEN, CDR2 SYDVKM. This chain's CDR3 is CASGGLARETQYF. CDR3 DNA sequence: TGTGCCAGCGGGGGACTAGCAAGGGAGACCCAGTACTTC.

This clone was counted once. The chain employs TRBV27 and TRBJ2-5; the D is unclear. The end of the DNA is better explained by TRBJ2-7, so the J call may be wrong. CDR1 and CDR2 (germline): MNHEY, SMNVEV (reference sequence). The length of the CDR3 is 12 residues. CDR3 nucleotide sequence: TGTGCCAGCAGCCCGGTGTCCTACGAGCAGTACTTC. This encodes CASSPVSYEQYF.

This clone was picked up one time. The chain couples TRBV5-5 to TRBJ1-2; 10 positions agree with TRBD1. J gave up 4 bases and V 8 bases, and 5 bases lay outside the gene matches. This CDR3 contains 13 residues. Germline V gene data show CDR1 as SGHKS and CDR2 as YYEKEE (reference sequence). In DNA form, the CDR3 reads TGTGCCAGTAGGACAGGGGGGTCCTATGGCTACACCTTC. Residues: CASRTGGSYGYTF. The whole variable domain, remainder taken from reference TRBV5-5 and TRBJ1-2, is DAGVTQSPTHLIKTRGQQVTLRCSPISGHKSVSWYQQVLGQGPQFIFQYYEKEERGRGNFPDRFSARQFPNYSSELNVNALLLGDSALYLCASRTGGSYGYTFGSGTRLTVV.

The gene calls are TRBV5-1 and TRBJ2-1, with D possibly being TRBD1 (7 bases). The germline CDR1 and CDR2 sequences are SGHRS and YFSETQ. The V end was cut by 3 bases, the J end by 5 bases, with 12 bases between. This CDR3 has 14 amino acids. The CDR3 nucleotides read TGCGCCAGCAGCTCCAGGGGGGTCCACAATGAGCAGTTCTTC. The encoded protein is CASSSRGVHNEQFF. Combining the CDR3 with reference TRBV5-1 and TRBJ2-1 gives the whole variable domain KAGVTQTPRYLIKTRGQQVTLSCSPISGHRSVSWYQQTPGQGLQFLFEYFSETQRNKGNFPGRFSGRQFSNSRSEMNVSTLELGDSALYLCASSSRGVHNEQFFGPGTRLTVL.

The V and J genes are TRBV28 and TRBJ1-6, with 8 bases that match TRBD1. In germline, CDR1 is MDHEN, CDR2 SYDVKM. V gave up 5 bases and J gave up 7 bases; unmatched junction bases: 7. The CDR3 is 15 residues long. DNA of the CDR3: TGTGCCAGCAGTGCAGGGACAGGTGACAATTCACCCCTCCACTTT. The encoded protein is CASSAGTGDNSPLHF.

The J gene is TRBJ2-1, the V gene TRBV7-6; TRBD1 might be the D (6 bases). Germline V gene data show CDR1 as SGHVS and CDR2 as FNYEAQ. The CDR3 covers 15 residues. The V and J ends lost 5 bases and 6 bases respectively, with 17 bases between them. For the CDR3, the DNA is TGTGCCAGCAGCCCGGGACAACTACCGGGCAATGAGCAGTTCTTC. The encoded protein is CASSPGQLPGNEQFF.